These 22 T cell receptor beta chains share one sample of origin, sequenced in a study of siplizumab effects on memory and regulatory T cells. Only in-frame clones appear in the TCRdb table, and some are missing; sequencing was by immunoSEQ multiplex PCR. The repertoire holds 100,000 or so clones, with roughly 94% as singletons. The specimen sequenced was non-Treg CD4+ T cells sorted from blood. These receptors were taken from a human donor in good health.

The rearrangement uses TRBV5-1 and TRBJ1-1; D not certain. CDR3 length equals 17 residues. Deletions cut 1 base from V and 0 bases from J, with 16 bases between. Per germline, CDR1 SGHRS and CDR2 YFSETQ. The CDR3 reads CASSLRTGRAMNTEAFF. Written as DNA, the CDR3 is TGCGCCAGCAGCTTGAGAACGGGCAGAGCCATGAACACTGAAGCTTTCTTT.

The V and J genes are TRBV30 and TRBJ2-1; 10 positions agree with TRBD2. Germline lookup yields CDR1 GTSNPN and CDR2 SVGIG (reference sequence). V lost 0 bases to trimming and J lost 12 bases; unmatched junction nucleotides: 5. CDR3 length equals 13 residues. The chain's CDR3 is CAWSVRVAGGQFF. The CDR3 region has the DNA TGTGCCTGGAGTGTTAGAGTAGCGGGAGGGCAGTTCTTC. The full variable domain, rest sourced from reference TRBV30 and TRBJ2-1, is SQTIHQWPATLVQPVGSPLSLECTVEGTSNPNLYWYRQAAGRGLQLLFYSVGIGQISSEVPQNLSASRPQDRQFILSSKKLLLSDSGFYLCAWSVRVAGGQFFGPGTRLTVL.

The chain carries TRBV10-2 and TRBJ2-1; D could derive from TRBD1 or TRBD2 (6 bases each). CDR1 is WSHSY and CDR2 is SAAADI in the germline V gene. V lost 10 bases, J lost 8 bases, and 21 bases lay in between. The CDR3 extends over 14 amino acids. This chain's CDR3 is CAIKIRPGGDEQFF. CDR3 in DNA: TGCGCCATCAAAATAAGGCCCGGGGGCGATGAGCAGTTCTTC.

The CDR3: CASSTASKEAFF. In nucleotides, the CDR3 is TGTGCCAGTAGTACCGCCTCGAAAGAAGCTTTCTTT. The V and J genes are TRBV19 and TRBJ1-1; D is unclear. In germline, CDR1 is LNHDA, CDR2 SQIVND (reference sequence). V shed 4 bases and J shed 8 bases, with 11 bases lying between them. CDR3 length: 12 residues.

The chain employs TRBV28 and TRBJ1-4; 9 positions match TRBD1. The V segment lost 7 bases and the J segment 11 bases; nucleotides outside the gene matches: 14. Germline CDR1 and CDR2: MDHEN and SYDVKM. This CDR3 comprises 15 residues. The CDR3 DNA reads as TGTGCCAGCACTTACCCCCGACAGGGGGGCGGGAAACTGTTTTTT. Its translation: CASTYPRQGGGKLFF.

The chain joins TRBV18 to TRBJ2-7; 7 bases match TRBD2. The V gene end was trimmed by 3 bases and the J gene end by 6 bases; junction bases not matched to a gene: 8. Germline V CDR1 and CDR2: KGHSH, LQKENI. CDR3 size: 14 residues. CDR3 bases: TGTGCCAGCTCACCGAGGGAGGGCCGTGTCGAGCAGTACTTC. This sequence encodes CASSPREGRVEQYF.

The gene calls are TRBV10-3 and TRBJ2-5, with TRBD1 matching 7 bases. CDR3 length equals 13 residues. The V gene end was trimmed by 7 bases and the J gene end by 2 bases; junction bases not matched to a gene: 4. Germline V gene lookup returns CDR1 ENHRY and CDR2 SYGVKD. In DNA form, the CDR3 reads TGTGCCATCAAAGGACAGGAACAAGAGACCCAGTACTTC. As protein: CAIKGQEQETQYF.

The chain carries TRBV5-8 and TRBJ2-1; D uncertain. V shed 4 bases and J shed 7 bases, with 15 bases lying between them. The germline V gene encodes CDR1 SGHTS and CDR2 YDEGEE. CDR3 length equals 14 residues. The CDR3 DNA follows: TGTGCCAGCAGCCAAACGGCCTTCAGGAATGAGCAGTTCTTC. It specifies CASSQTAFRNEQFF.

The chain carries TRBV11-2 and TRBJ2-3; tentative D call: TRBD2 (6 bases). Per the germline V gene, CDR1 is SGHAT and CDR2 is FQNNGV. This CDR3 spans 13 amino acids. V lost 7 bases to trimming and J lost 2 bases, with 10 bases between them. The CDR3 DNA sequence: TGTGCCAGCATGGAGGGTATCACAGATACGCAGTATTTT. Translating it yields CASMEGITDTQYF.

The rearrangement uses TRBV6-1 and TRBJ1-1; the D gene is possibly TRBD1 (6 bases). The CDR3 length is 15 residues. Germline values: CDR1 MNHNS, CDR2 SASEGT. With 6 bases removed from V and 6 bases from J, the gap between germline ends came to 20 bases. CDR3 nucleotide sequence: TGTGCCAGCAGATCACTCAACTTGGGGGGGCCTGAAGCTTTCTTT. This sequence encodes CASRSLNLGGPEAFF.

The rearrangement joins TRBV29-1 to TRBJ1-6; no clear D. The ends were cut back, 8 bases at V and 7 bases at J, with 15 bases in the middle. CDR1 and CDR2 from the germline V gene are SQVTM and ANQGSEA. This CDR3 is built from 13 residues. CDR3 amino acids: CSPREIKNSPLHF. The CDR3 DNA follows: TGCAGCCCGCGAGAGATCAAAAATTCACCCCTCCACTTT.

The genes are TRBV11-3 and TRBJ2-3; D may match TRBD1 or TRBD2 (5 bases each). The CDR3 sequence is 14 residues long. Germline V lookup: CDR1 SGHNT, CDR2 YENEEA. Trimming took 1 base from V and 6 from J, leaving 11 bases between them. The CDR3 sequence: CASSLGGTADTQYF. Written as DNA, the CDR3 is TGTGCCAGCAGCTTAGGGGGGACGGCCGATACGCAGTATTTT.

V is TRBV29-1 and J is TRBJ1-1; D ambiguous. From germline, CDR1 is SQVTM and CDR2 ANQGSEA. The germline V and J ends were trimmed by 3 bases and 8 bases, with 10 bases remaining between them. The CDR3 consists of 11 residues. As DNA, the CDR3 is TGCAGCGTTGACTCGGGGTTCGAAGCTTTCTTT. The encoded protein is CSVDSGFEAFF.

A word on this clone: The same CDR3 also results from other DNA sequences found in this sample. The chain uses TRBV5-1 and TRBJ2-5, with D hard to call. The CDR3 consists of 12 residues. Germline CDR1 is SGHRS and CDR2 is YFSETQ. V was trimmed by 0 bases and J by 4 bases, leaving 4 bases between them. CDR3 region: CASSLVGETQYF. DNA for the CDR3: TGCGCCAGCAGCTTGGTTGGAGAGACCCAGTACTTC.

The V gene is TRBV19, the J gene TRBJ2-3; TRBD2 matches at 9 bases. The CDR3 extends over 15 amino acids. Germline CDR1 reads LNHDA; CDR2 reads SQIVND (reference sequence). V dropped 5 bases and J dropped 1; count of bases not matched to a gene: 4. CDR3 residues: CASSLAGGGTDTQYF. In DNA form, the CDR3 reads TGTGCCAGTAGTCTTGCGGGAGGGGGCACAGATACGCAGTATTTT.

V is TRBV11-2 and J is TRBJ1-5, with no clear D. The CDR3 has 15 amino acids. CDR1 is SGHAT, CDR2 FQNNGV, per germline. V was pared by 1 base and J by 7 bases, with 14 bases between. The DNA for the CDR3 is TGTGCCAGCAGCTTAGCGGCAGGCTTGGGGCAGCCCCAGCATTTT. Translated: CASSLAAGLGQPQHF. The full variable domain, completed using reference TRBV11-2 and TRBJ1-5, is EAGVAQSPRYKIIEKRQSVAFWCNPISGHATLYWYQQILGQGPKLLIQFQNNGVVDDSQLPKDRFSAERLKGVDSTLKIQPAKLEDSAVYLCASSLAAGLGQPQHFGDGTRLSIL.

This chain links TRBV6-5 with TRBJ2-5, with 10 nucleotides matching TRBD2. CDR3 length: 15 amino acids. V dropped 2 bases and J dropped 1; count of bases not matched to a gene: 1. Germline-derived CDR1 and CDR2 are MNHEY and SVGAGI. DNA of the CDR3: TGTGCCAGCAGTTACCTAGCGGGAGTCCAAGAGACCCAGTACTTC. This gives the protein CASSYLAGVQETQYF.

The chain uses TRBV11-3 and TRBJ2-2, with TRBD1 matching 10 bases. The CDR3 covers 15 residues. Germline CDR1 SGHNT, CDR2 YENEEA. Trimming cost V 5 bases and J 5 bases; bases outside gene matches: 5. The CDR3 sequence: CASSLTGQGTGELFF. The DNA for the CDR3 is TGTGCCAGCAGCCTTACGGGACAGGGGACCGGGGAGCTGTTTTTT.

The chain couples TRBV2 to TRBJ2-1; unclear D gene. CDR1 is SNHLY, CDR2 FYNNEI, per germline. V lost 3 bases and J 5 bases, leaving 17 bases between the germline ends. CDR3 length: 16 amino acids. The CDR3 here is CASSDRQINLNNEQFF. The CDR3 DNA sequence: TGTGCCAGCAGTGATAGGCAGATAAACTTGAACAATGAGCAGTTCTTC.

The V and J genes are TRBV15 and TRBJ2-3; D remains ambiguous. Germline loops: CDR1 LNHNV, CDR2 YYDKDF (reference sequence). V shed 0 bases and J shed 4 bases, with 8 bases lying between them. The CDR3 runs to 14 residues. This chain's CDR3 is CATSRDLGADTQYF. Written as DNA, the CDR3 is TGTGCCACCAGCAGAGATCTGGGCGCAGATACGCAGTATTTT.

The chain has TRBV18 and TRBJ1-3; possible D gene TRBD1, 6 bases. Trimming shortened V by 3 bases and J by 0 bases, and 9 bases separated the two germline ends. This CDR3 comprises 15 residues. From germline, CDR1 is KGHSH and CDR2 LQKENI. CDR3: CASSPRTASGNTIYF. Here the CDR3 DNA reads TGTGCCAGCTCACCCAGGACAGCCTCTGGAAACACCATATATTTT.

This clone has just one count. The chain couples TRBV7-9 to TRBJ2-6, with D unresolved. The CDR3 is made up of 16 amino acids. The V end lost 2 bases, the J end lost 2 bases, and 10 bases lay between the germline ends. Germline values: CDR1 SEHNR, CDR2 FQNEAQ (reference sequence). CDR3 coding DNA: TGTGCCAGCAGCTTAAATTTGCTAGCTGGGGCCAACGTCCTGACTTTC. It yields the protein CASSLNLLAGANVLTF. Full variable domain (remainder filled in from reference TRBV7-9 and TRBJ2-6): DTGVSQNPRHKITKRGQNVTFRCDPISEHNRLYWYRQTLGQGPEFLTYFQNEAQLEKSRLLSDRFSAERPKGSFSTLEIQRTEQGDSAMYLCASSLNLLAGANVLTFGAGSRLTVL.